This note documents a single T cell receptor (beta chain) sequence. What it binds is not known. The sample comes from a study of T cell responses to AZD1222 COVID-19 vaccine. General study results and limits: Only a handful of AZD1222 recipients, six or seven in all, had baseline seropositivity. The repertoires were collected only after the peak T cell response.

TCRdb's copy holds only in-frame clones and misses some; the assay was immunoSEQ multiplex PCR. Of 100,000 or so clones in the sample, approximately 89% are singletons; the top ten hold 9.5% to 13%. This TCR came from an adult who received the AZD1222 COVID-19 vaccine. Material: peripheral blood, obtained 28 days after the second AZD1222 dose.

Written as DNA, the CDR3 is TGTGCCAGCAGTGACCCCCAAACTAGTGAGCAGTTCTTC. Amino acid sequence: CASSDPQTSEQFF. The genes are TRBV25-1 and TRBJ2-1, with D possibly TRBD2 on 5 matching bases. V lost 3 bases and J lost 9, with 12 bases in between. This CDR3 contains 13 residues. Germline CDR1 and CDR2: MGHDK and SYGVNS.